The present TCR beta chain was sequenced within a study of blood T cell repertoires in COVID-19. Study information: The analysed material was cDNA or gDNA that came from T cells, B-cell-depleted T cells, or PBMCs.

Germline V gene lookup returns CDR1 MRHNA and CDR2 SNTAGT. This CDR3 spans 15 amino acids. Trimming at V came to 5 bases and at J to 5 bases, leaving 9 bases not matched to a gene. Sequenced by immunoSEQ multiplex PCR; TCRdb stores in-frame clones only, minus some. Found here are under 90,000 clones, roughly 89% of them singletons; the top ten hold over 5%. This chain uses TRBV6-4 with TRBJ1-5, with 7 positions matching TRBD1. The receptor was isolated from a man aged 55 to 70 with acute or convalescent COVID-19. Sequencing used peripheral blood. The CDR3 region has the DNA TGTGCCAGCAGTCCGACAGGGATGGGGGATCAGCCCCAGCATTTT. Translated: CASSPTGMGDQPQHF.